Listed below are T cell receptor beta chains from one sample, sequenced in a study of shared clonotypes between healthy human individuals. Libraries were prepared by immunoSEQ multiplex PCR; TCRdb keeps only in-frame clonotypes and omits some of them. The table records a few hundred thousand clones, almost 97% of them present only once. The specimen sequenced was naive CD4+ T cells sorted from blood. The receptors shown here come from a woman aged 30 to 39 in good health. CDR3s leave out the opening cysteine and the closing phenylalanine or tryptophan.

V	J	CDR3
TRBV4-1	TRBJ1-2	ASSHPGRGDGYT
TRBV6-5	TRBJ2-1	ASSYEGYNEQF
TRBV29-1	TRBJ2-1	SAIRDYSSSSYNEQF
TRBV18	TRBJ2-1	ASSPPGLAGGPYNEQF
TRBV10-3	TRBJ2-7	AISERQLSSYEQY
TRBV9	TRBJ2-2	ASSVGGDGLAPLGELF
TRBV27	TRBJ2-2	ASSSVAAGTSAGELF
TRBV27	TRBJ2-5	ASSYPRGTQY
TRBV5-6	TRBJ2-5	ASSLWTSGRTTNLIEQY
TRBV30	TRBJ2-5	AWSGRFNFETQY
TRBV19	TRBJ2-1	ASSRGLAGDSRNEQF
TRBV5-1	TRBJ2-1	ASRTDSYNEQF
TRBV25-1	TRBJ2-1	ASSGTLVRYRNEQF
TRBV11-2	TRBJ2-7	ASSLPSAFSYEQY
TRBV9	TRBJ1-2	ASSVGQPAIGYT
TRBV10-1	TRBJ1-4	ASSETSRNEKLF
TRBV19	TRBJ2-7	ASSIADRGAPYEQY
TRBV28	TRBJ2-2	ASRATAGELF
TRBV5-1	TRBJ2-7	ASSLSPGDSYEQY
TRBV6-1	TRBJ1-1	ASSGLQVNTEAF